The entry below describes one TCR beta chain. What it recognizes is unknown. The data were taken from a study of neoadjuvant nivolumab and ipilimumab in lung cancer. The CDR3 totals 15 residues. Germline-derived CDR1 and CDR2 are MNHNS and SASEGT. Between the trimmed V and J ends, which lost 2 bases and 3 bases, there was a span of 11 bases. Broader study findings: Only two of four nivolumab-treated tumors gained richness and clonality by surgery.

Libraries were prepared by immunoSEQ multiplex PCR; TCRdb keeps only in-frame clonotypes and omits some of them. The repertoire holds more than 10,000 clones, with approximately 94% as singletons. V gene TRBV6-1 combines with J gene TRBJ2-1; a possible D gene is TRBD1 (6 bases). The clonotype originates from an adult with non-small cell lung cancer. The sequenced sample was peripheral blood, obtained after neoadjuvant nivolumab, alone or with ipilimumab, at or shortly before surgery. The DNA of the CDR3 is TGTGCCAGCAGTGAAAGGGGGAGACACTACAATGAGCAGTTCTTC. Its translation: CASSERGRHYNEQFF.